This entry lists 26 T cell receptor beta chains sequenced from one sample in a study of CD8 T cells in cerebrospinal fluid in Alzheimer's disease. TCRdb reprocessed the 10x single-cell sequencing reads, with one entry per CDR3 protein and no DNA. The sample holds about 1,500 distinct CDR3 sequences. Input material: cerebrospinal fluid. These receptors were collected from a human donor in good health.

The V and J genes are TRBV12-3 or TRBV12-4 and TRBJ2-7; TCRdb's D gene call, TRBD1, goes unchecked for lack of DNA. The CDR3 sequence is 15 residues long. This chain's CDR3 is CASSSPGQGFYEQYF.

The CDR3 region is CASSIGPAGELFF. The V and J genes are TRBV19 and TRBJ2-2. This CDR3 region has 13 residues. The germline gives CDR1 LNHDA, CDR2 SQIVND (reference sequence). The full variable domain, in which reference TRBV19 and TRBJ2-2 provide the parts outside the CDR3, is DGGITQSPKYLFRKEGQNVTLSCEQNLNHDAMYWYRQDPGQGLRLIYYSQIVNDFQKGDIAEGYSVSREKKESFPLTVTSAQKNPTAFYLCASSIGPAGELFFGEGSRLTVL.

In terms of frequency, this clonotype is medium-sized (0.01 to 0.1%). This chain links TRBV20-1 with TRBJ1-2; the TCRdb call, TRBD1, lacks DNA for checking. The CDR3 consists of 12 residues. The V gene's germline CDR1 is DFQATT and CDR2 SNEGSKA (reference sequence). The CDR3 sequence: CRGSGANYGYTF.

This clonotype is called medium-sized based on its frequency. V and J are TRBV5-1 and TRBJ2-1; the D call from TCRdb, TRBD2, cannot be confirmed without DNA. This CDR3 has 16 residues. Germline V gene sequence: CDR1 SGHRS, CDR2 YFSETQ. CDR3 amino acids: CASRPETGIVFNEQFF.

This clonotype ranks as medium-sized in terms of frequency. The chain uses TRBV7-9 and TRBJ2-3. Germline CDR1 is SEHNR and CDR2 is FQNEAQ (reference sequence). The CDR3 loop spans 11 amino acids. The CDR3 region is CASSSTDTQYF.

This clonotype is classed as medium-sized by frequency. The V gene is TRBV15, the J gene TRBJ2-1. Germline assignment: CDR1 LNHNV and CDR2 YYDKDF (reference sequence). CDR3 length equals 14 residues. CDR3 residues: CATSRERLRDEQFF.

The V gene is TRBV4-2, the J gene TRBJ1-1. The length of the CDR3 is 15 residues. Germline lookup yields CDR1 LGHNA and CDR2 YNFKEQ. The CDR3 here is CASSPESRPNTEAFF.

According to its frequency, this clonotype is medium-sized. V gene TRBV30 combines with J gene TRBJ2-5; lacking DNA, the TRBD1 call made by TCRdb goes unchecked. The germline V gene encodes CDR1 GTSNPN and CDR2 SVGIG (reference sequence). The CDR3 has 14 residues. The CDR3 sequence: CAWSDRGHAETQYF.

By frequency, this clonotype registers medium-sized. The rearrangement links TRBV7-9 to TRBJ1-6; TCRdb lists TRBD1, though no DNA is available to test this call. CDR1 and CDR2 (germline): SEHNR, FQNEAQ (reference sequence). The CDR3 runs 14 residues. The CDR3 here is CASSPRTGPPPLHF. Full variable domain (remainder filled in from reference TRBV7-9 and TRBJ1-6): DTGVSQNPRHKITKRGQNVTFRCDPISEHNRLYWYRQTLGQGPEFLTYFQNEAQLEKSRLLSDRFSAERPKGSFSTLEIQRTEQGDSAMYLCASSPRTGPPPLHFGNGTRLTVT.

In terms of frequency, this clonotype is medium-sized. This rearrangement joins TRBV30 to TRBJ2-1. The CDR3 sequence is 12 residues long. Germline CDR1 and CDR2: GTSNPN and SVGIG (reference sequence). The CDR3 reads CAGGSSYNEQFF.

Considering frequency, this clonotype is medium-sized. This chain joins TRBV20-1 and TRBJ1-5; TCRdb designates TRBD1, a call that cannot be tested without DNA. CDR1 is DFQATT and CDR2 is SNEGSKA in the germline V gene (reference sequence). This CDR3 is 15 amino acids long. CDR3 sequence reads: CSASKGSQDNQPQHF.

By frequency, this clonotype registers medium-sized. CDR3: CASSRGLAGDLSSTDTQYF. The chain recombines TRBV3-1 with TRBJ2-3; TCRdb designates TRBD2, a call that cannot be tested without DNA. The CDR3 length is 19 residues. The V gene's germline CDR1 is LGHDT and CDR2 YNNKEL (reference sequence).

Measured by frequency, this clonotype is large. This chain uses TRBV11-2 with TRBJ2-7. This CDR3 is 15 amino acids long. The germline CDR1 and CDR2 sequences are SGHAT and FQNNGV. CDR3 protein: CASSVSAVYSYEQYF.

Judged by frequency, this clonotype is medium-sized (0.01 to 0.1%). V usage is TRBV9 and J usage is TRBJ1-3. The CDR3 is made up of 14 amino acids. Per the germline V gene, CDR1 is SGDLS and CDR2 is YYNGEE. CDR3 residues: CASSPRDGSGTIYF.

This clonotype shows up as large by frequency. V gene TRBV12-5 combines with J gene TRBJ2-1. The CDR3 is 12 amino acids. The V gene's germline CDR1 is LGHNT and CDR2 FRNRAP. The CDR3: CASGLGYDEQFF.

This chain uses TRBV9 with TRBJ1-3. The CDR3 sequence is 14 residues long. Germline V gene sequence: CDR1 SGDLS, CDR2 YYNGEE. The CDR3 loop reads CASTGTSSGNTIYF.

Frequency places this clonotype as medium-sized (0.01 to 0.1%). The rearrangement uses TRBV29-1 and TRBJ2-3; TCRdb selects TRBD2, and the lack of DNA leaves this call unchecked. This CDR3 comprises 17 residues. Germline CDR1 and CDR2: SQVTM and ANQGSEA. CDR3 sequence: CSVAPRRTSRFPDTQYF.

Measured by frequency, this clonotype is medium-sized. V gene TRBV7-8 combines with J gene TRBJ2-1; TCRdb calls TRBD2, which cannot be checked without DNA. Per germline, CDR1 SGHVS and CDR2 FQNEAQ. This CDR3 is built from 16 residues. CDR3 sequence reads: CASSLRARGGTNEQFF.

According to its frequency, this clonotype is medium-sized (0.01 to 0.1%). This rearrangement joins TRBV28 to TRBJ2-2; TCRdb calls TRBD1, which cannot be checked without DNA. In germline, CDR1 is MDHEN, CDR2 SYDVKM. This CDR3 spans 16 amino acids. The CDR3 here is CASSLFLGAPAGELFF.

This clonotype is identified as medium-sized from frequency. The chain couples TRBV27 to TRBJ2-7; TCRdb gives TRBD1 as the D gene, but with no DNA this cannot be confirmed. This CDR3 has 14 amino acids. Germline V gene sequence: CDR1 MNHEY, CDR2 SMNVEV (reference sequence). CDR3 amino acids: CASSPTRVSGEQYF.

This clonotype is identified as medium-sized from frequency. The CDR3 sequence: CASSFGDQLLLQNIQYF. V and J are TRBV5-1 and TRBJ2-4; TCRdb's D gene call, TRBD2, goes unchecked for lack of DNA. The CDR3 is 17 residues long. Germline V CDR1 and CDR2: SGHRS, YFSETQ.

This clonotype shows up as medium-sized (0.01 to 0.1%) by frequency. The J gene is TRBJ1-1, the V gene TRBV12-3 or TRBV12-4; the D call of TRBD1 rests on TCRdb alone, since no DNA is present to check it. CDR3 size: 14 residues. CDR3 in amino acids: CASRPDREGTEAFF.

This clonotype is labeled large (0.1 to 1%) based on frequency. Here the CDR3 reads CASSFGTGDYGYTF. This chain links TRBV28 with TRBJ1-2; TCRdb outputs TRBD1, but without DNA this stays unchecked. The CDR3 totals 14 residues. Germline V gene data show CDR1 as MDHEN and CDR2 as SYDVKM.

Considering frequency, this clonotype is medium-sized. V usage is TRBV6-1 and J usage is TRBJ2-7; TCRdb's D gene call, TRBD1, goes unchecked for lack of DNA. CDR1 and CDR2 (germline): MNHNS, SASEGT. The CDR3 is made up of 14 amino acids. The CDR3 sequence is CASARTGTDYEQYF.

By frequency, this clonotype registers medium-sized (0.01 to 0.1%). The genes are TRBV12-3 or TRBV12-4 and TRBJ2-2; TCRdb gives TRBD1 as the D gene, but with no DNA this cannot be confirmed. This CDR3 comprises 12 residues. The CDR3 region is CASSPPSRELFF.

This clonotype is classed as medium-sized (0.01 to 0.1%) by frequency. The chain employs TRBV12-3 or TRBV12-4 and TRBJ1-1; the TRBD1 assignment by TCRdb is unverifiable without DNA. The CDR3 spans 12 residues. The CDR3 sequence is CASSPGQAEAFF.